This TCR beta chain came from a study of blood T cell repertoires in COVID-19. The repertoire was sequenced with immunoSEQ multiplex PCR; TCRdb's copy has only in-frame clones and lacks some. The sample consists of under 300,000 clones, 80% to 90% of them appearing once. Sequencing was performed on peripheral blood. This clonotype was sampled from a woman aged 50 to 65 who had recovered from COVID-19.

CDR3 in amino acids: CAWSPGAYEQYF. CDR3 nucleotides: TGTGCCTGGAGTCCAGGGGCCTACGAGCAGTACTTC. V usage is TRBV30 and J usage is TRBJ2-7, with D perhaps TRBD1 (6 bases). Germline loops: CDR1 GTSNPN, CDR2 SVGIG (reference sequence). CDR3 length: 12 amino acids. V was trimmed by 2 bases and J by 2 bases, leaving 7 bases between them.